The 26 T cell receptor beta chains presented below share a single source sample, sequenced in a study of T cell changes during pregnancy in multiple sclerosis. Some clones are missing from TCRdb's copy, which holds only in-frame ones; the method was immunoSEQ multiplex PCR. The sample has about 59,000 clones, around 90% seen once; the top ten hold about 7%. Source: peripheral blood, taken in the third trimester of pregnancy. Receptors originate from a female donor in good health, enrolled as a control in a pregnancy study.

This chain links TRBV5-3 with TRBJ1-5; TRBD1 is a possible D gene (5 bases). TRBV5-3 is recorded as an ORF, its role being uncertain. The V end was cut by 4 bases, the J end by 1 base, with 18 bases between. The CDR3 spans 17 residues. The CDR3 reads CARSSSGVCRSNQPQHF. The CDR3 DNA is TGTGCCAGAAGCAGTTCGGGGGTATGTCGGAGCAATCAGCCCCAGCATTTT.

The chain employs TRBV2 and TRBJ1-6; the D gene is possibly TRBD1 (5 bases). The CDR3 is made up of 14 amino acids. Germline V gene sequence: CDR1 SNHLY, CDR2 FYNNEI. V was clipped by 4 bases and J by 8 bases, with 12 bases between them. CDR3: CASSVDRRDSPLHF. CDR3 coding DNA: TGTGCCAGCAGTGTTGACAGACGAGATTCACCCCTCCACTTT. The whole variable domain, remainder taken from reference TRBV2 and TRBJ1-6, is EPEVTQTPSHQVTQMGQEVILRCVPISNHLYFYWYRQILGQKVEFLVSFYNNEISEKSEIFDDQFSVERPDGSNFTLKIRSTKLEDSAMYFCASSVDRRDSPLHFGNGTRLTVT.

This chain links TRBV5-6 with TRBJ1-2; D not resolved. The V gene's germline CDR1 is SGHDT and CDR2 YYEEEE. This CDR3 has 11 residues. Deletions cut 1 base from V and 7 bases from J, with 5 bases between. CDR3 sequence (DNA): TGTGCCAGCAGCTTGCAGTCTGGCTACACCTTC. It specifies CASSLQSGYTF.

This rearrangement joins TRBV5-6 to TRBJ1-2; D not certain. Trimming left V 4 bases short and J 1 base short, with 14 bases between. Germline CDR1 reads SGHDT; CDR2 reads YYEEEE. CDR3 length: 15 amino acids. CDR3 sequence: CASSEPPAGNYGYTF. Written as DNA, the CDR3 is TGTGCCAGCAGCGAGCCGCCAGCGGGTAACTATGGCTACACCTTC.

CDR3 region: CASSLAQGSGANVLTF. CDR3 sequence (DNA): TGTGCCAGCAGCTTAGCACAGGGTTCTGGGGCCAACGTCCTGACTTTC. The chain joins TRBV7-6 to TRBJ2-6; D is possibly TRBD1 (6 bases). Deletions cut 0 bases from V and 1 base from J, with 7 bases between. CDR1 is SGHVS, CDR2 FNYEAQ, per germline. There are 16 residues in the CDR3.

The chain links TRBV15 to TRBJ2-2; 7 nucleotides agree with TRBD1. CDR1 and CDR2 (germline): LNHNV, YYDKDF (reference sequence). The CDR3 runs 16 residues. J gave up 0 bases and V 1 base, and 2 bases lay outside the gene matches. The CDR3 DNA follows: TGTGCCACCAGCAGAGTTGGGACAGCGAACACCGGGGAGCTGTTTTTT. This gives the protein CATSRVGTANTGELFF.

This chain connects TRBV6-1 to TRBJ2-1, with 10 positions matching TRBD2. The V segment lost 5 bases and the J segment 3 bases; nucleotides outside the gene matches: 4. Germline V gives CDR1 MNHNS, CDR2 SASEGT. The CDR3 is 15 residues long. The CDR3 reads CASSQREGLYNEQFF. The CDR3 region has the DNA TGTGCCAGCAGTCAGCGGGAGGGCCTCTACAATGAGCAGTTCTTC.

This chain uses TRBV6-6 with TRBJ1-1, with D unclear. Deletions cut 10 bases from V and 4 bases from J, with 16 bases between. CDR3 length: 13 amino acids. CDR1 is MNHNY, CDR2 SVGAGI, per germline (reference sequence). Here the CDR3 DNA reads TGTGCCACCACCCCGGGAAGGGTCACTGAAGCTTTCTTT. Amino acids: CATTPGRVTEAFF.

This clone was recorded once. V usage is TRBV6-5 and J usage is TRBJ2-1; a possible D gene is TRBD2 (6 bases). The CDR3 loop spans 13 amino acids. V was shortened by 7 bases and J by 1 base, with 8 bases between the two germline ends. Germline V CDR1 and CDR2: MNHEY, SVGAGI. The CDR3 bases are TGTGCCAGCATTGGGGGGTCCTACAATGAGCAGTTCTTC. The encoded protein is CASIGGSYNEQFF.

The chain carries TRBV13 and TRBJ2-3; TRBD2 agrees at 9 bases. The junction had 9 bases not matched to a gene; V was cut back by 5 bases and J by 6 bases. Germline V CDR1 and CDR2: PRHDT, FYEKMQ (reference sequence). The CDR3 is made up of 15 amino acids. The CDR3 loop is CASSPWTSDPDTQYF. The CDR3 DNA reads TGTGCCAGCAGCCCATGGACTAGCGACCCCGATACGCAGTATTTT.

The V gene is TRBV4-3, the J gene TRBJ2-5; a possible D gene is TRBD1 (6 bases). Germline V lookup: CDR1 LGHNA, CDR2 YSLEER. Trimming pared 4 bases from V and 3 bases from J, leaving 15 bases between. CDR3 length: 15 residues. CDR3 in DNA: TGCGCCAGCAGCCGAATCGGACAGCAAGAAGAGACCCAGTACTTC. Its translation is CASSRIGQQEETQYF.

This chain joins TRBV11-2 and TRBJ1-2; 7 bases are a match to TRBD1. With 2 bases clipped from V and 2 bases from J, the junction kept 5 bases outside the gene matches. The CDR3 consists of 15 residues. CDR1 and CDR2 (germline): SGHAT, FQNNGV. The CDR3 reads CASSLTGAANYGYTF. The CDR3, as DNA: TGTGCCAGCAGCTTAACAGGGGCCGCCAACTATGGCTACACCTTC.

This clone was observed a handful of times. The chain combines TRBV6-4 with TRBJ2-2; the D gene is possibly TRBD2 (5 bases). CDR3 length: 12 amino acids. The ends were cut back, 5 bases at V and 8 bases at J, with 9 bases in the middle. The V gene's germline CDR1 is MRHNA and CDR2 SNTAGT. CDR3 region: CASSTGVGELFF. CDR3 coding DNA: TGTGCCAGCAGTACCGGGGTTGGGGAGCTGTTTTTT.

CDR3 residues: CATSRLGQGLGPFF. CDR3 coding DNA: TGTGCCACCAGCAGACTAGGACAGGGCCTTGGGCCTTTCTTT. The chain couples TRBV15 to TRBJ1-1; 8 bases fit TRBD1. The germline V gene encodes CDR1 LNHNV and CDR2 YYDKDF (reference sequence). The CDR3 extends over 14 amino acids. J was trimmed by 12 bases and V by 2 bases; bases with no gene match: 11.

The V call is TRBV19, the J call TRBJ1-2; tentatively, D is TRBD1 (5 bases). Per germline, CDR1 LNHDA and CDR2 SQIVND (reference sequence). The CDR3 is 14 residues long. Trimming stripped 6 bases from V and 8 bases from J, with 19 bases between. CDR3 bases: TGTGCCAGTAGCCTTGGCGGACAACCCTCAGGCTACACCTTC. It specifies CASSLGGQPSGYTF.

This CDR3 is CASSPRTSGRSSYNEQFF. As DNA, the CDR3 is TGTGCCAGCAGCCCAAGGACTAGCGGTAGGAGCTCCTACAATGAGCAGTTCTTC. This chain uses TRBV7-2 with TRBJ2-1; TRBD2 aligns across 10 bases. This CDR3 has 18 residues. Unmatched junction bases numbered 10, after V lost 5 bases and J lost 0 bases. Per germline, CDR1 SGHTA and CDR2 FQGNSA.

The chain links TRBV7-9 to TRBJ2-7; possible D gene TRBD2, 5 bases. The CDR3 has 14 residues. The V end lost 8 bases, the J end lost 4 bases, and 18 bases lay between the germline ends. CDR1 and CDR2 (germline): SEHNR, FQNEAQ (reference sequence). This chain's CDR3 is CASAQGLGLYEQYF. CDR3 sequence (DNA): TGTGCCAGCGCACAAGGGCTAGGACTTTACGAGCAGTACTTC.

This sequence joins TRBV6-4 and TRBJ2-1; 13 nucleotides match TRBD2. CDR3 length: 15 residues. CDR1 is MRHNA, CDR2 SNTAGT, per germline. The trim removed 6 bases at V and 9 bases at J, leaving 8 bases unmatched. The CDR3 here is CASSATSGGRGEQFF. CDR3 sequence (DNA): TGTGCCAGCAGCGCGACTAGCGGGGGGCGAGGTGAGCAGTTCTTC.

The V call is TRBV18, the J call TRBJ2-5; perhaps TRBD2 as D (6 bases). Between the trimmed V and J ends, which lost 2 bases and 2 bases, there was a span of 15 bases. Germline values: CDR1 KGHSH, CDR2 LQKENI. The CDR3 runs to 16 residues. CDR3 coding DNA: TGTGCCAGCTCACCAGGGGGAGGAAGAGGTCAAGAGACCCAGTACTTC. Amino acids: CASSPGGGRGQETQYF.

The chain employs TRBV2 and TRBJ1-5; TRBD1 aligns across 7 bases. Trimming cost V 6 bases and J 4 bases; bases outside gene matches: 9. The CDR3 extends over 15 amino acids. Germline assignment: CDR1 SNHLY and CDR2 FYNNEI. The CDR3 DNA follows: TGTGCCAGCAGCGTTTTCGGGACAGTTAATCAGCCCCAGCATTTT. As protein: CASSVFGTVNQPQHF.

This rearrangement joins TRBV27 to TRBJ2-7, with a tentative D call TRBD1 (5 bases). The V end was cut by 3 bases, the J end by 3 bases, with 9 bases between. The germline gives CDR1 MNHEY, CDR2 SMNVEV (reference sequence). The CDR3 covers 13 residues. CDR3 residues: CASSFDSHYEQYF. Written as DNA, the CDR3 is TGTGCCAGCAGTTTCGACAGTCACTACGAGCAGTACTTC.

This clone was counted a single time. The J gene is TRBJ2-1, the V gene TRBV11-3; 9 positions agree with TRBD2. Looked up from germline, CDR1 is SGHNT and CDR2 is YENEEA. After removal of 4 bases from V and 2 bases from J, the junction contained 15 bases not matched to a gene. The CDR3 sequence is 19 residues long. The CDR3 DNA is TGTGCCAGCAGCTCCCCCACCGGGACTAGCATATCGACCTACAATGAGCAGTTCTTC. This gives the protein CASSSPTGTSISTYNEQFF.

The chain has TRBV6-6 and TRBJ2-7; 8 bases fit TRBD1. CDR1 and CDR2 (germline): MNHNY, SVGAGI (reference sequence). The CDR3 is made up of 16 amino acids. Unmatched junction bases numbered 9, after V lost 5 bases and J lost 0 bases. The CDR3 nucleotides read TGTGCCAGCAGTAACAAACAGGGGGAGAGCTCCTACGAGCAGTACTTC. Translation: CASSNKQGESSYEQYF.

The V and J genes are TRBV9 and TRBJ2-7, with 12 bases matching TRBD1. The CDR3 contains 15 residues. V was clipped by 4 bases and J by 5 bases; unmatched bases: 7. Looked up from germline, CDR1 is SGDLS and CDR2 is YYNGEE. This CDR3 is CASSRSGTGGHEQYF. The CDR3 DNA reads TGTGCCAGCAGCCGCTCCGGGACAGGGGGCCACGAGCAGTACTTC.

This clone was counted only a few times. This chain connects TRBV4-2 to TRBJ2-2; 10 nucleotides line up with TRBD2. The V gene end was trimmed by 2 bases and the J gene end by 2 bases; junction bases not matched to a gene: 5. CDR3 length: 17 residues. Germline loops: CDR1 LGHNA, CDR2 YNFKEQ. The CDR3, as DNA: TGTGCCAGCAGCCAACCCGGACTAGCGGCAAACACCGGGGAGCTGTTTTTT. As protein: CASSQPGLAANTGELFF.

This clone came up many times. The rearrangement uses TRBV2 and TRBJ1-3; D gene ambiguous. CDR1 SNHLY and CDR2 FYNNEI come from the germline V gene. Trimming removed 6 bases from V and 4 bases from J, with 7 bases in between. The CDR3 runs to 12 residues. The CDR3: CASRTEGNTIYF. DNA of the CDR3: TGTGCCAGCAGGACTGAGGGAAACACCATATATTTT.